The sequence of this T cell receptor beta chain was determined in a study of beta chain features in type 1 diabetes. The CDR3 has 13 amino acids. Losses at the gene ends were 5 bases for V and 6 bases for J; bases not matched to a gene: 7. Germline CDR1 is SGHTA and CDR2 is FQGNSA. This clone was seen a handful of times. Reverse transcribing all isolated RNA meant expressed TCRB transcripts were sequenced. Only in-frame clones appear in the TCRdb table, and some are missing; sequencing was by immunoSEQ multiplex PCR. The repertoire holds almost 250,000 clones, with 12% to 15% as singletons. This TCR derives from a woman aged 40 to 55 in good health. Source material: naive CD4+ T cells from blood. The chain employs TRBV7-2 and TRBJ2-7; TRBD2 matches at 7 bases. The CDR3 DNA follows: TGTGCCAGCAGCCCGGGGGGAAAGGGCGAGCAGTACTTC. This sequence encodes CASSPGGKGEQYF.